This entry lists 32 T cell receptor beta chains sequenced from one sample in a study of identical twins' blood T cells. TCRdb recomputed calls from the 5' RACE reads with MiXCR, one row per CDR3 protein. The sample contains 350,000 to 400,000 distinct CDR3 sequences, around 30% of which appear only once. Sequenced material: PBMCs. All receptors derive from a woman aged 18 to 55 in good health.

J is TRBJ1-1 and V is TRBV5-1, with D possibly being TRBD1 (5 bases). This CDR3 comprises 14 residues. Trimming removed 3 bases from V and 8 bases from J, with 17 bases in between. Germline-derived CDR1 and CDR2 are SGHRS and YFSETQ. CDR3 loop: CASSSQGSHSEAFF. The CDR3 DNA follows: TGCGCCAGCAGCTCCCAGGGCTCCCACTCAGAAGCTTTCTTT.

This rearrangement joins TRBV6-4 to TRBJ2-7; unclear D gene. Germline V gene lookup returns CDR1 MRHNA and CDR2 SNTAGT. The CDR3 contains 13 residues. The V end lost 4 bases, the J end lost 5 bases, and 12 bases lay between the germline ends. CDR3 sequence: CASSASFFHEQYF. The CDR3 region has the DNA TGTGCCAGCAGTGCTTCCTTCTTCCACGAGCAGTACTTC.

The chain employs TRBV20-1 and TRBJ2-5; 11 bases are a match to TRBD2. V shed 5 bases and J 6 bases; nucleotides not matched to a gene: 5. Germline values: CDR1 DFQATT, CDR2 SNEGSKA (reference sequence). The length of the CDR3 is 13 residues. The CDR3 loop reads CSARSGGDKTQYF. For the CDR3, the DNA is TGCAGTGCTCGTAGCGGGGGGGATAAGACCCAGTACTTC.

This clonotype was counted between two and nine times. The rearrangement uses TRBV12-3 or TRBV12-4 and TRBJ2-3; no clear D. The CDR3 extends over 13 amino acids. V was trimmed by 7 bases and J by 2 bases, leaving 10 bases between them. CDR3 loop: CASTPPDTDTQYF. The CDR3 DNA reads as TGTGCCAGCACCCCGCCGGACACAGATACGCAGTATTTT.

The gene calls are TRBV25-1 and TRBJ1-2; D perhaps matches TRBD1 (5 bases). Germline assignment: CDR1 MGHDK and CDR2 SYGVNS. Between the trimmed V and J ends, which lost 4 bases and 5 bases, there was a span of 8 bases. CDR3 length equals 12 residues. The CDR3 is CASSAGGYGYTF. The CDR3 region has the DNA TGTGCCAGCAGTGCCGGGGGGTATGGCTACACCTTC.

This clonotype has only a few counts. The chain joins TRBV4-3 to TRBJ2-3; a possible D gene is TRBD1 (6 bases). The CDR3 covers 11 residues. Germline CDR1 is LGHNA and CDR2 is YSLEER. Trimming took 6 bases from V and 11 from J, leaving 12 bases between them. CDR3 protein: CASRGVQGQYF. CDR3 nucleotides: TGCGCCAGCAGGGGGGTACAGGGGCAGTATTTT.

V gene TRBV19 combines with J gene TRBJ2-1; no reliable D call. The CDR3 runs 16 residues. Trimming cost V 4 bases and J 0 bases, with 13 bases left between them. Germline CDR1 and CDR2: LNHDA and SQIVND (reference sequence). CDR3 residues: CASSNPAFPSYNEQFF. In DNA, the CDR3 is TGTGCCAGTAGTAATCCGGCTTTCCCCTCCTACAATGAGCAGTTCTTC.

The rearrangement joins TRBV20-1 to TRBJ2-1, with 9 bases matching TRBD2. This CDR3 is built from 16 residues. CDR1 is DFQATT, CDR2 SNEGSKA, per germline (reference sequence). J gave up 10 bases and V 0 bases, and 13 bases lay outside the gene matches. The CDR3 DNA reads as TGCAGTGCTAGAGATCTGAGTAGCGGGGGCTCTTACGAGCAGTTCTTC. Translated, it gives CSARDLSSGGSYEQFF.

The gene calls are TRBV29-1 and TRBJ1-1; perhaps TRBD1 as D (5 bases). V was pared by 6 bases and J by 3 bases, with 11 bases between. The CDR3 extends over 12 amino acids. Per the germline V gene, CDR1 is SQVTM and CDR2 is ANQGSEA. CDR3 amino acids: CSVAGWDTEAFF. In DNA form, the CDR3 reads TGCAGCGTCGCAGGGTGGGACACTGAAGCTTTCTTT.

The CDR3 is CASSQDGDRETYEQYF. The CDR3 DNA follows: TGTGCCAGCAGCCAAGACGGGGACAGGGAAACCTACGAGCAGTACTTC. The chain has TRBV14 and TRBJ2-7; 9 nucleotides line up with TRBD1. The CDR3 is 16 amino acids. J gave up 2 bases and V 0 bases, and 5 bases lay outside the gene matches. The germline V gene has CDR1 SGHDN and CDR2 FVKESK. The complete variable domain, with remaining parts taken from reference TRBV14 and TRBJ2-7, reads EAGVTQFPSHSVIEKGQTVTLRCDPISGHDNLYWYRRVMGKEIKFLLHFVKESKQDESGMPNNRFLAERTGGTYSTLKVQPAELEDSGVYFCASSQDGDRETYEQYFGPGTRLTVT.

Details on this clonotype: Its ends do not fully match the called genes, so a read error is possible. The CDR3 region is CSSSFTTGNEQFF. CDR3 DNA sequence: TGTTCCAGCAGTTTCACGACGGGGAATGAGCAGTTCTTC. This chain uses TRBV27 with TRBJ2-1, with TRBD2 as a possible D gene (5 bases). CDR1 is MNHEY, CDR2 SMNVEV, per germline (reference sequence). The CDR3 contains 13 residues.

The table lists this clonotype with a few counts. The chain carries TRBV20-1 and TRBJ2-4; tentative D call: TRBD1 (6 bases). V lost 6 bases and J 1 base, leaving 16 bases between the germline ends. This CDR3 is built from 15 residues. From germline, CDR1 is DFQATT and CDR2 SNEGSKA (reference sequence). The CDR3 nucleotides are TGCAGTGCGCACGGGACCACAGGGGCCAAAAACATTCAGTACTTC. It is translated as CSAHGTTGAKNIQYF.

This clonotype was picked up a small number of times. The chain couples TRBV20-1 to TRBJ2-1; 11 bases align to TRBD2. This CDR3 contains 16 residues. V trimming: 6 bases; J trimming: 0 bases; junction bases outside the gene matches: 7. Germline CDR1 is DFQATT and CDR2 is SNEGSKA (reference sequence). CDR3 loop: CSATGLAVSSYNEQFF. As DNA, the CDR3 is TGCAGTGCGACGGGACTAGCGGTTAGCTCCTACAATGAGCAGTTCTTC.

The chain uses TRBV7-2 and TRBJ2-1, with D unresolved. Trimming removed 6 bases from V and 8 bases from J, with 14 bases in between. This CDR3 is 13 amino acids long. Germline V gene sequence: CDR1 SGHTA, CDR2 FQGNSA. The CDR3 is CASSKRSCDEQFF. In DNA form, the CDR3 reads TGTGCCAGCAGTAAACGGTCGTGCGATGAGCAGTTCTTC.

In its sample, this clonotype was seen a few times. The CDR3 loop reads CASSNPKNPYEQYF. The DNA of the CDR3 is TGTGCCAGCAGTAACCCCAAAAATCCCTACGAGCAGTACTTC. The chain carries TRBV6-5 and TRBJ2-7; D is ambiguous. The CDR3 is 14 residues long. The V gene's germline CDR1 is MNHEY and CDR2 SVGAGI. V was trimmed by 5 bases and J by 2 bases, leaving 13 bases between them.

This clonotype was counted a few times. The genes are TRBV30 and TRBJ1-5, with TRBD1 as a possible D gene (6 bases). This CDR3 has 13 amino acids. Trimming removed 6 bases from V and 0 bases from J, with 9 bases in between. Germline loops: CDR1 GTSNPN, CDR2 SVGIG (reference sequence). CDR3 loop: CACGQSSNQPQHF. For the CDR3, the DNA is TGTGCCTGCGGACAGTCTAGCAATCAGCCCCAGCATTTT.

The chain couples TRBV7-2 to TRBJ1-6; D may be TRBD1 (5 bases). V lost 5 bases and J lost 7, with 24 bases in between. The CDR3 covers 18 residues. Germline V gene sequence: CDR1 SGHTA, CDR2 FQGNSA. CDR3 sequence: CASSRSAWRTRTNSPLHF. Written as DNA, the CDR3 is TGTGCCAGCAGCCGATCGGCTTGGCGGACAAGAACCAATTCACCCCTCCACTTT.

The rearrangement uses TRBV4-3 and TRBJ2-1, with 8 positions matching TRBD2. The V gene end was trimmed by 6 bases and the J gene end by 3 bases; junction bases not matched to a gene: 7. The CDR3 has 15 residues. In germline, CDR1 is LGHNA, CDR2 YSLEER. CDR3 DNA sequence: TGCGCCAGCAGGCGGGAGGCTGCCGACTACAATGAGCAGTTCTTC. This codes for CASRREAADYNEQFF.

This clonotype turned up a few times. V and J are TRBV12-5 and TRBJ1-1; D gene uncertain. Germline V CDR1 and CDR2: LGHNT, FRNRAP. Trimming cost V 1 base and J 0 bases, with 15 bases left between them. This CDR3 comprises 17 residues. In nucleotides, the CDR3 is TGTGCTAGTGGTTTGGCAGTTCGTGGGCGGATGAACACTGAAGCTTTCTTT. Encoded protein: CASGLAVRGRMNTEAFF.

This clonotype was seen more than once but under ten times. V and J are TRBV7-2 and TRBJ1-1; no definite D call. CDR3 size: 14 residues. V lost 5 bases to trimming and J lost 5 bases, with 15 bases between them. The germline V gene has CDR1 SGHTA and CDR2 FQGNSA. The CDR3 loop is CASSVQSQITEAFF. The CDR3 DNA reads as TGTGCCAGCAGCGTACAGAGCCAAATTACTGAAGCTTTCTTT.

V usage is TRBV5-4 and J usage is TRBJ1-4; TRBD1 agrees at 10 bases. CDR3 length: 15 amino acids. CDR1 is SGHNT and CDR2 is YYREEE in the germline V gene (reference sequence). The V segment lost 4 bases and the J segment 7 bases; nucleotides outside the gene matches: 7. CDR3 in DNA: TGTGCCAGCAGCGCAGGGACAGGGGTAGCTGAAAAACTGTTTTTT. It yields the protein CASSAGTGVAEKLFF.

The rearrangement joins TRBV12-3 or TRBV12-4 to TRBJ2-2, with TRBD1 identical over 10 bases. The CDR3 spans 17 residues. With 5 bases clipped from V and 6 bases from J, the junction kept 12 bases outside the gene matches. The DNA of the CDR3 is TGTGCCAGCAGTCGACAGGGGGCAATTGTTTCGGCCGGGGAGCTGTTTTTT. It is translated as CASSRQGAIVSAGELFF.

This clonotype was picked up a small number of times. The chain combines TRBV20-1 with TRBJ2-2; TRBD2 aligns across 10 bases. CDR3 length: 16 residues. Trimming cost V 3 bases and J 3 bases; bases outside gene matches: 7. Germline V gene data show CDR1 as DFQATT and CDR2 as SNEGSKA (reference sequence). CDR3: CSARQGLAGDTGELFF. In DNA, the CDR3 is TGCAGTGCTAGGCAAGGTCTAGCGGGAGACACCGGGGAGCTGTTTTTT.

The chain recombines TRBV12-3 or TRBV12-4 with TRBJ1-3; TRBD1 matches 7 bases. The CDR3 extends over 15 amino acids. V lost 6 bases to trimming and J lost 4 bases; unmatched junction nucleotides: 9. The chain's CDR3 is CASSLQTGTGNTIYF. CDR3 nucleotide sequence: TGTGCCAGCAGCCTACAGACAGGGACAGGAAACACCATATATTTT.

Note on this clonotype: A junction end diverges from the germline sequence, so it may reflect a read error. The CDR3 protein is CSVQGTDEKLFF. In DNA form, the CDR3 reads TGCAGCGTCCAGGGAACTGATGAAAAACTGTTTTTT. The chain couples TRBV29-1 to TRBJ1-4, with TRBD1 as a possible D gene (5 bases). Germline loops: CDR1 SQVTM, CDR2 ANQGSEA. The CDR3 extends over 12 amino acids.

This clonotype turned up a few times. The J gene is TRBJ1-2, the V gene TRBV29-1, with D hard to call. Germline CDR1 reads SQVTM; CDR2 reads ANQGSEA. The CDR3 is made up of 11 amino acids. The V end lost 3 bases, the J end lost 2 bases, and 4 bases lay between the germline ends. The CDR3 region has the DNA TGCAGCGTTGAGGGGAACTATGGCTACACCTTC. Its translation: CSVEGNYGYTF.

This clonotype was detected a few times. V gene TRBV28 combines with J gene TRBJ1-5; no clear D. This CDR3 is built from 14 residues. CDR1 MDHEN and CDR2 SYDVKM come from the germline V gene. The V gene lost 2 bases and the J gene lost 5 bases, with 10 bases spanning the gap. Here the CDR3 reads CASSLIEPHQPQHF. The CDR3 coding sequence is TGTGCCAGCAGTTTAATAGAGCCTCATCAGCCCCAGCATTTT.

This clonotype appeared many times. The chain uses TRBV4-1 and TRBJ2-3; D gene unclear. This CDR3 is 14 amino acids long. Trimming shortened V by 4 bases and J by 5 bases, and 13 bases separated the two germline ends. Germline V gene sequence: CDR1 MGHRA, CDR2 YSYEKL. The DNA for the CDR3 is TGCGCCAGCAGCCCCAAAGAGATGAGAGATACGCAGTATTTT. Translating gives CASSPKEMRDTQYF.

The rearrangement joins TRBV18 to TRBJ1-5; weak D call: TRBD1 (6 bases). Germline lookup yields CDR1 KGHSH and CDR2 LQKENI. Between the trimmed V and J ends, which lost 6 bases and 6 bases, there was a span of 15 bases. The CDR3 is 14 residues long. The CDR3 DNA is TGTGCCAGCTCCCGCGACAGGTTAGGTCAGCCCCAGCATTTT. Translated, it gives CASSRDRLGQPQHF. Full variable domain (outside the CDR3, taken from reference TRBV18 and TRBJ1-5): NAGVMQNPRHLVRRRGQEARLRCSPMKGHSHVYWYRQLPEEGLKFMVYLQKENIIDESGMPKERFSAEFPKEGPSILRIQQVVRGDSAAYFCASSRDRLGQPQHFGDGTRLSIL.

In its sample, this clonotype was seen a few times. The chain is built from TRBV20-1 and TRBJ2-3; D is ambiguous. CDR1 DFQATT and CDR2 SNEGSKA come from the germline V gene (reference sequence). V was cut by 5 bases and J by 2 bases, with 14 bases left in between. This CDR3 contains 14 residues. CDR3 DNA: TGCAGTGCTCCCCCGACCGAGAACACAGATACGCAGTATTTT. Its translation is CSAPPTENTDTQYF.

V and J are TRBV20-1 and TRBJ1-4; D not resolved. V dropped 6 bases and J dropped 0 bases, with 14 bases sitting between them. Germline V gene sequence: CDR1 DFQATT, CDR2 SNEGSKA (reference sequence). The CDR3 totals 15 residues. The DNA of the CDR3 is TGCAGTGCAGTGGACGCTGTTGCAACTAATGAAAAACTGTTTTTT. Translated: CSAVDAVATNEKLFF.

Comment on this clonotype: Since a much larger clone is just one base distant, this may be a read error. Here the CDR3 reads CASGKSSSPLHF. In DNA, the CDR3 is TGTGCCAGCGGCAAATCTAGTTCACCCCTCCACTTT. The genes are TRBV12-3 or TRBV12-4 and TRBJ1-6; D remains ambiguous. V was pared by 8 bases and J by 9 bases, with 11 bases between. There are 12 residues in the CDR3.